Listed here is a single T cell receptor (beta chain). This clone appeared once. This clone's antigen is unknown. Base qualities were left out, and no much larger clone turns up one base away. Each sample was amplified as two independent genomic DNA replicates: roughly 0.5 ug for blood and approximately 1.5 ug for tumor or normal breast. Following the manufacturer's instructions, the ImmunoSeq Intro kit was used to carry out TCRB sequencing on genomic DNA. The multiplex PCR ran for about 31 cycles using proprietary primers and spike-in control sequences for absolute quantification. Single-end 150-bp reads were used to sequence an 87-bp fragment spanning the CDR3 and the flanking V and J genes. Each lane of an Illumina MiSeq using version 3.0 chemistry carried seven multiplexed samples, with two replicates per sample. The original methods were these. The vendor's proprietary pipeline processed the raw data and merged both replicates into a single result for each sample. Clonotypes were defined as productive rearrangements sharing the V-gene family, CDR3 amino acid sequence and J-gene segment. To compute clonality, the normalized Shannon entropy (Pielou evenness) of TCRB abundances was subtracted from 1. To estimate T cell density, the total number of templates was divided by the input cell count, which was inferred from how much DNA went in. Recon was used with default parameters to estimate total repertoire diversity and clonality. A clonotype was considered tumor-enriched if its abundance in tumor exceeded 0.1% and was at least 32-fold higher than its abundance in normal breast. The clones in this table, taken by TCRdb from immuneACCESS, are in-frame only. Not every clone is retained; where verified, under half of the shortfall comes from an unresolved V gene, and the cause of the rest is unknown. V and J calls and clone size are as listed in that table; D and trimming were resolved from the DNA. The sample contains 50,000 to 65,000 clones, about 93% of them found a single time. 5% of the sample belongs to the ten largest clones.

The study profiled bulk TCR beta-chain repertoires in matched peripheral blood, tumor and adjacent normal breast tissue taken from more than 15 patients with early-stage breast cancer. Before surgery, roughly 5-11 mL of whole blood was collected in EDTA tubes and processed within 2 hours. Peripheral blood mononuclear cells were isolated by Ficoll-Paque centrifugation in SepMate-50 tubes. PBMCs were cryopreserved in aliquots of roughly 1.8 to 4 million cells in approximately 90% FBS with approximately 10% DMSO and kept in liquid nitrogen. The Qiagen AllPrep DNA/RNA Mini kit was used for genomic DNA extraction. The data originate from a study of early stage breast cancer tumors (dated by TCRdb to 2015 to 2018). About the full investigation: Of the approximately 16 invasive breast tumors, 12 to 13 were found to be estrogen receptor-positive, progesterone receptor-positive and HER2-negative. About 65% of the 12 ER+/PR+/HER2- tumors were invasive ductal carcinomas, while the other four were invasive lobular carcinomas. On average, each sample had 9 to 10-fold read coverage. A total of some 2.6 million templates, representing around 1.2 million unique clonotypes, were detected across all samples.

V is pared back by 4 bases and J by 4 bases, with 8 bases lying between the germline termini. The cysteine opens and the phenylalanine closes a CDR3 of 13 amino acids. The sequence is cut down to CDR3 DNA, 39 bases in frame from base 1. From a lookup of the germline V gene, CDR1 and CDR2 are MNHNS and SASEGT. Study-wide conclusions, independent of this receptor: Enriched TCRB sequences shared across patients were mostly commonly generated sequences, unlikely to play an important role in the tumor microenvironment. Chain pairing and functional markers such as CD4, CD8 and FOXP3 were missed by bulk genomic DNA sequencing of unsorted cells. Compared with adjacent normal breast tissue, tumors had higher clonality and roughly 2.5-fold greater T cell density. Greater similarity was observed between blood and normal breast repertoires than between blood and tumor repertoires, and tumor was distinguished from normal in about 85% of the 16 patients when each tissue was compared with blood. The small cohort size prevented analysis by tumor subtype.

What was sequenced was blood. This chain joins TRBV6-1 to TRBJ2-1; no D gene can be assigned with confidence. This TCR was sampled from a person between 65 and 79 years old with breast cancer. The CDR3 sequence is CASSVYGYNEQFF. The DNA sequence is given as TGTGCCAGCAGTGTGTACGGTTACAATGAGCAGTTCTTC.